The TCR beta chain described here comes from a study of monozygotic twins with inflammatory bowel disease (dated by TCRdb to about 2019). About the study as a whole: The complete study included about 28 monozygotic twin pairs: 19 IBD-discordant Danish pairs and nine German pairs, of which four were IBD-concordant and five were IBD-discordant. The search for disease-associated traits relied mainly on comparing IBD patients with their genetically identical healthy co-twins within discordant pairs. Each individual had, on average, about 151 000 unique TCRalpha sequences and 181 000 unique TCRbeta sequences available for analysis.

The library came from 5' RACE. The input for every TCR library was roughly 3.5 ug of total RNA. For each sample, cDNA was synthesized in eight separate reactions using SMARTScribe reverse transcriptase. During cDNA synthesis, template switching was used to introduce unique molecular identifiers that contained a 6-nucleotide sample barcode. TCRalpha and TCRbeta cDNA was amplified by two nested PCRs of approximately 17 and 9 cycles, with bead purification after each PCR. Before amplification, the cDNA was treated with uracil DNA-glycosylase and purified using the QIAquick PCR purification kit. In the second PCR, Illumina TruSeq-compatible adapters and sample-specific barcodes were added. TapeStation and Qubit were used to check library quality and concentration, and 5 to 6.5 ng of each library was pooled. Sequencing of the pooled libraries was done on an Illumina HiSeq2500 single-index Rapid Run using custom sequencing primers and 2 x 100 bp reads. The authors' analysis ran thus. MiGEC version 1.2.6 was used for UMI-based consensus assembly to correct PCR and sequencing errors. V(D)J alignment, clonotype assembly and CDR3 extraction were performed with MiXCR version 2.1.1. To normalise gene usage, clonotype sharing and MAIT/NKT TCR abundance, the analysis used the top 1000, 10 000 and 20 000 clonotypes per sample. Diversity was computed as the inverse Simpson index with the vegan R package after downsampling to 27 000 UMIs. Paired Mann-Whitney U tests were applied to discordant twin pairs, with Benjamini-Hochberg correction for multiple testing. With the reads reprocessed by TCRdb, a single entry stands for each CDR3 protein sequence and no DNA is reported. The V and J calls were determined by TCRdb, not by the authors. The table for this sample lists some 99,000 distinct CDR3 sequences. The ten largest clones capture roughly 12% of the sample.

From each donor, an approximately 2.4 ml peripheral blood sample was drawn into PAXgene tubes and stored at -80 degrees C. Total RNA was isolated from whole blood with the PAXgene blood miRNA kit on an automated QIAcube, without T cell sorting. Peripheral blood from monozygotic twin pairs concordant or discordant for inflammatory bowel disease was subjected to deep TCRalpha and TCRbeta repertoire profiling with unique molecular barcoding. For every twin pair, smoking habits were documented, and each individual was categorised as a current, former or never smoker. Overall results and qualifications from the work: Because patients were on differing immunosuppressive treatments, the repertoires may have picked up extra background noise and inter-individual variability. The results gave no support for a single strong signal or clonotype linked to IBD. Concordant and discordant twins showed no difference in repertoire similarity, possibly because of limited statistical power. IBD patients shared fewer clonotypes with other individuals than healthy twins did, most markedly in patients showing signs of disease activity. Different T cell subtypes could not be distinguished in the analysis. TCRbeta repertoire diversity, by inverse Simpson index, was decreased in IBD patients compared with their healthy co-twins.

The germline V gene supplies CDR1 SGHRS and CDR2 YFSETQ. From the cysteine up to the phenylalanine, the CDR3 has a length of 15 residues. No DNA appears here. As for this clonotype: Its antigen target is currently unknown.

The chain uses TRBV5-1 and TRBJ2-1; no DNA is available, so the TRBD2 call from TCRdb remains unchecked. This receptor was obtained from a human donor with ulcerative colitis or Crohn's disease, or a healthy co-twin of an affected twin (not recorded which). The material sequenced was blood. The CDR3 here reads CASSSERGLYNEQFF.